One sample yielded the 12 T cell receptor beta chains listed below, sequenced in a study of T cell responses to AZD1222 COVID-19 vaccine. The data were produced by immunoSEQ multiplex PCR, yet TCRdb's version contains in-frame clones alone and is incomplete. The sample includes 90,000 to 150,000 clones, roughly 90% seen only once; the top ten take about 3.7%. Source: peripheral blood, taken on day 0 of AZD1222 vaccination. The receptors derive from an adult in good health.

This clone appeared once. For the CDR3, the DNA is TGTGCCAGCAGTACCTTAGCGGGGGTAGGATACACCGGGGAGCTGTTTTTT. It translates to CASSTLAGVGYTGELFF. This chain links TRBV27 with TRBJ2-2, with 9 bases lining up with TRBD2. The CDR3 loop spans 17 amino acids. Germline V lookup: CDR1 MNHEY, CDR2 SMNVEV (reference sequence). Trimming took 5 bases from V and 3 from J; bases not matched to a gene: 10.

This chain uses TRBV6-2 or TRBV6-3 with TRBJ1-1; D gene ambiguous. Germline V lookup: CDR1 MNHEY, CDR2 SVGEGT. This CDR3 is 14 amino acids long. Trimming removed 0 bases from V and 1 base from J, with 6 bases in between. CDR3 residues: CASSYSLGNTEAFF. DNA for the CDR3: TGTGCCAGCAGTTACTCTCTGGGGAACACTGAAGCTTTCTTT.

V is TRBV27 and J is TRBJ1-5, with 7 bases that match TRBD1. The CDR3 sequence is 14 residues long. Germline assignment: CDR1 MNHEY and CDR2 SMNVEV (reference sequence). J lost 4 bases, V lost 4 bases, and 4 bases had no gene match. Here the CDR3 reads CASSSRQGNQPQHF. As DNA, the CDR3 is TGTGCCAGCAGTTCCCGACAGGGTAATCAGCCCCAGCATTTT.

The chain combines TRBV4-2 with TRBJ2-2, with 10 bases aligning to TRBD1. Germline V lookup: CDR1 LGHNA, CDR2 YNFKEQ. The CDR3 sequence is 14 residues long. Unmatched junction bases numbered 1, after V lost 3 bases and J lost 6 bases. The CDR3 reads CASSQDRGAGELFF. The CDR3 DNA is TGTGCCAGCAGCCAGGACAGGGGGGCCGGGGAGCTGTTTTTT.

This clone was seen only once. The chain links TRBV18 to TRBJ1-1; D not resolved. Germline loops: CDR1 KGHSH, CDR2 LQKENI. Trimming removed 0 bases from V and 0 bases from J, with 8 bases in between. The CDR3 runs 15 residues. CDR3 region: CASSPPRMLNTEAFF. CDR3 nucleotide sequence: TGTGCCAGCTCACCACCCCGGATGTTGAACACTGAAGCTTTCTTT.

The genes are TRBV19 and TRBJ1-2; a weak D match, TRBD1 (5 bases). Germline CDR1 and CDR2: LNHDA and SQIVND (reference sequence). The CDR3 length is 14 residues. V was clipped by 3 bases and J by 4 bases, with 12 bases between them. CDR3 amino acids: CASSIKGRSYGYTF. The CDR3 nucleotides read TGTGCCAGTAGTATTAAGGGGCGCTCCTATGGCTACACCTTC.

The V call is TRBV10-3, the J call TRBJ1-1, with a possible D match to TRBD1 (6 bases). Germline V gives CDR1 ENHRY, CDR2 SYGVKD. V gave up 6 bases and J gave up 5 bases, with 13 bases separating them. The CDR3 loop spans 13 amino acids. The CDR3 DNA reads TGTGCCATCAGAATAGGGGGTTTTACTGAAGCTTTCTTT. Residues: CAIRIGGFTEAFF.

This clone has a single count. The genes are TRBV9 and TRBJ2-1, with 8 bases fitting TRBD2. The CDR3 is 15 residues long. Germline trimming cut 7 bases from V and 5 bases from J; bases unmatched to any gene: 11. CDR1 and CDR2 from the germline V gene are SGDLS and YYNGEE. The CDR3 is CASARAGTRNNEQFF. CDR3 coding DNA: TGTGCCAGCGCAAGGGCGGGGACTAGGAACAATGAGCAGTTCTTC.

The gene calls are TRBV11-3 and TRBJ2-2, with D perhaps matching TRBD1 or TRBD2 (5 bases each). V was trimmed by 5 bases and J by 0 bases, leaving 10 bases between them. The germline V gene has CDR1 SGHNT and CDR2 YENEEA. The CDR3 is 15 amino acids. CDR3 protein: CASSQGTANTGELFF. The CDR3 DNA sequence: TGTGCCAGCAGCCAAGGGACGGCGAACACCGGGGAGCTGTTTTTT.

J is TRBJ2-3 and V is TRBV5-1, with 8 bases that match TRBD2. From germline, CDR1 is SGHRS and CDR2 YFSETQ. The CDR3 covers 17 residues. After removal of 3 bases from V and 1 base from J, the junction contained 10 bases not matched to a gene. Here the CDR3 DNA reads TGCGCCAGCAGCTCGGCCCCGAGCGGGGGAGGCACAGATACGCAGTATTTT. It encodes CASSSAPSGGGTDTQYF.

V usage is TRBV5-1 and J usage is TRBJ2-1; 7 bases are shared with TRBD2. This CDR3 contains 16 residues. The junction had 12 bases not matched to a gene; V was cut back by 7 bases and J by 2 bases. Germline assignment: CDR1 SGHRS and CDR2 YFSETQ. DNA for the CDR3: TGCGCCAGCTGCCCAGGTGGGACTACGGCCTACAATGAGCAGTTCTTC. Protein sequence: CASCPGGTTAYNEQFF.

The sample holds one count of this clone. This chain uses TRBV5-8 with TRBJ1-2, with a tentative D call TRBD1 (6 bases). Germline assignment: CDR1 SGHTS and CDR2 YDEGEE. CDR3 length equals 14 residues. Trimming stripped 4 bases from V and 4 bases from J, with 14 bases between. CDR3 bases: TGTGCCAGCAGCCCTACAGGGTCGCTCTATGGCTACACCTTC. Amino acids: CASSPTGSLYGYTF. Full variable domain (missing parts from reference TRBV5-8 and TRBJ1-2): EAGVTQSPTHLIKTRGQQATLRCSPISGHTSVYWYQQALGLGLQFLLWYDEGEERNRGNFPPRFSGRQFPNYSSELNVNALELEDSALYLCASSPTGSLYGYTFGSGTRLTVV.